This is a list of T cell receptor beta chains from one sample in a study of T cell responses to AZD1222 COVID-19 vaccine. The protocol was immunoSEQ multiplex PCR, while the TCRdb copy is restricted to in-frame clones and leaves out a portion. This sample has 100,000 to 150,000 clones, with around 85% found just once. The material was peripheral blood, obtained 28 days after the second dose of the MenACWY control vaccine. The receptor source for this set is an adult who received the MenACWY meningococcal vaccine as a control. The CDR3 runs from the conserved cysteine through the conserved F or W. A D gene is named only where the DNA matches it firmly. Size values are once, few and many counts, or a class for expanded clones, and some rows have none.

D: .; length: 15; size: .; V: TRBV5-6; J: TRBJ2-2; DNA: TGTGCCAGCAGCCTAGACAGGACCTACACCGGGGAGCTGTTTTTT; CDR3: CASSLDRTYTGELFF
D: .; length: 14; size: .; V: TRBV27; J: TRBJ1-1; DNA: TGTGCCAGCACAAGGCCAGGGAGAGCCGCTGAAGCTTTCTTT; CDR3: CASTRPGRAAEAFF
D: TRBD1; length: 16; size: .; V: TRBV7-8; J: TRBJ2-3; DNA: TGTGCCAGCAGCCTGACAGGGCTGGGACGCACAGATACGCAGTATTTT; CDR3: CASSLTGLGRTDTQYF
D: .; length: 14; size: .; V: TRBV5-1; J: TRBJ1-6; DNA: TGCGCCAGCAGCAACGCAGGGTTTGACTCACCCCTCCACTTT; CDR3: CASSNAGFDSPLHF
D: .; length: 15; size: .; V: TRBV19; J: TRBJ2-3; DNA: TGTGCCAGTAGTAAGGGCCAGGGCCCACAAGATACGCAGTATTTT; CDR3: CASSKGQGPQDTQYF
D: TRBD1; length: 14; size: .; V: TRBV27; J: TRBJ1-2; DNA: TGTGCCAGCAGACTGACAGGGTCCGCCTATGGCTACACCTTC; CDR3: CASRLTGSAYGYTF
D: TRBD1; length: 16; size: .; V: TRBV7-2; J: TRBJ2-1; DNA: TGTGCCAGCAGCTTTCTCCCACGGACAGGGTTCAATGAGCAGTTCTTC; CDR3: CASSFLPRTGFNEQFF
D: .; length: 16; size: .; V: TRBV7-8; J: TRBJ2-2; DNA: TGTGCCAGCAGCCCCAGGGGTGCTAGTGGCGCCGGGGAGCTGTTTTTT; CDR3: CASSPRGASGAGELFF
D: .; length: 14; size: once; V: TRBV6-5; J: TRBJ1-6; DNA: TGTGCCAGCAGACCGGGGCCAAATAATTCACCCCTCCACTTT; CDR3: CASRPGPNNSPLHF
D: .; length: 13; size: .; V: TRBV27; J: TRBJ1-2; DNA: TGTGCCACCGCTAATTGGGACGACTATGGCTACACCTTC; CDR3: CATANWDDYGYTF
D: .; length: 13; size: .; V: TRBV4-1; J: TRBJ2-5; DNA: TGCGCCAGCAGCCAAGATCTGTCCGAGACCCAGTACTTC; CDR3: CASSQDLSETQYF
D: .; length: 14; size: .; V: TRBV5-1; J: TRBJ1-1; DNA: TGCGCCAGCTTGGGGCTGGGGGGAGGCACTGAAGCTTTCTTT; CDR3: CASLGLGGGTEAFF
D: TRBD1; length: 13; size: .; V: TRBV6-5; J: TRBJ1-2; DNA: TGTGCCAGCAGTTATACAGGGGGCTATGGCTACACCTTC; CDR3: CASSYTGGYGYTF
D: .; length: 15; size: .; V: TRBV5-1; J: TRBJ2-3; DNA: TGCGCCAGCGCTGGGGGGGACAAAATCACAGATACGCAGTATTTT; CDR3: CASAGGDKITDTQYF
D: .; length: 15; size: once; V: TRBV28; J: TRBJ1-5; DNA: TGTGCCAGCAGACCCCCGGGCTCGGGGTATCAGCCCCAGCATTTT; CDR3: CASRPPGSGYQPQHF
D: TRBD1; length: 15; size: .; V: TRBV6-6; J: TRBJ2-3; DNA: TGTGCCAGCAGTTGGGGGACAGGGGGCACAGATACGCAGTATTTT; CDR3: CASSWGTGGTDTQYF
D: .; length: 11; size: .; V: TRBV20-1; J: TRBJ1-1; DNA: TGCAGTGCTAGAGAGGCGGGGGAAGCTTTCTTT; CDR3: CSAREAGEAFF
D: .; length: 16; size: .; V: TRBV5-5; J: TRBJ2-6; DNA: TGTGCCAGCAGCTTGGTCAGGGCTTCTGGGGCCAACGTCCTGACTTTC; CDR3: CASSLVRASGANVLTF
D: .; length: 14; size: .; V: TRBV5-4; J: TRBJ1-6; DNA: TGTGCCAGCAGCCCTCAGAAAGGTGACTTCCCCCTCCACTTT; CDR3: CASSPQKGDFPLHF
D: .; length: 13; size: once; V: TRBV4-2; J: TRBJ2-7; DNA: TGTGCCAGCAGCCAGGATCTGGGCTACGAGCAGTACTTC; CDR3: CASSQDLGYEQYF
D: TRBD1; length: 14; size: .; V: TRBV24-1; J: TRBJ1-1; DNA: TGTGCCACCAGCCCGGGGACAGCCAACACTGAAGCTTTCTTT; CDR3: CATSPGTANTEAFF
D: TRBD1; length: 14; size: .; V: TRBV6-5; J: TRBJ1-6; DNA: TGTGCCAGCAGAAGATGGACAGGAAAGTCACCCCTCCACTTT; CDR3: CASRRWTGKSPLHF
D: TRBD1; length: 17; size: .; V: TRBV11-3; J: TRBJ2-7; DNA: TGTGCCAGCAGCTCCCCTCTGGACAGGCTACACTCCTACGAGCAGTACTTC; CDR3: CASSSPLDRLHSYEQYF
D: .; length: 12; size: .; V: TRBV19; J: TRBJ2-3; DNA: TGTGCCAGTAGTACGTTAGGAGATACGCAGTATTTT; CDR3: CASSTLGDTQYF
D: TRBD1; length: 14; size: .; V: TRBV5-1; J: TRBJ1-1; DNA: TGCGCCAGCAGCTTTGACAGGGCGAACACTGAAGCTTTCTTT; CDR3: CASSFDRANTEAFF
D: .; length: 13; size: .; V: TRBV25-1; J: TRBJ1-2; DNA: TGTGCCAGCAGGGTAAACAGGGAGGGTGGCTACACCTTC; CDR3: CASRVNREGGYTF
D: .; length: 14; size: .; V: TRBV27; J: TRBJ1-1; DNA: TGTGCCAGCAGCCCTCTAAATAGGAACACTGAAGCTTTCTTT; CDR3: CASSPLNRNTEAFF
D: .; length: 13; size: once; V: TRBV19; J: TRBJ1-2; DNA: TGTGCCAGTAGTATTTGGCAGGGGAACCGCTACACCTTC; CDR3: CASSIWQGNRYTF
D: .; length: 15; size: few; V: TRBV19; J: TRBJ2-1; DNA: TGTGCCAGTAGTATCGGGCGGGACTCCTACAATGAGCAGTTCTTC; CDR3: CASSIGRDSYNEQFF
D: TRBD2; length: 15; size: .; V: TRBV7-8; J: TRBJ2-2; DNA: TGTGCCAGCGGGACCCAGGGACTACTATACGGGGAGCTGTTTTTT; CDR3: CASGTQGLLYGELFF
D: .; length: 15; size: .; V: TRBV28; J: TRBJ2-4; DNA: TGTGCCAGCAGACCCTCGGACGGACTTAAAAACATTCAGTACTTC; CDR3: CASRPSDGLKNIQYF
D: .; length: 16; size: .; V: TRBV5-6; J: TRBJ2-3; DNA: TGTGCCAGCAGCTTAACGCAGGCGCGGGGTACAGATACGCAGTATTTT; CDR3: CASSLTQARGTDTQYF
D: .; length: 12; size: .; V: TRBV28; J: TRBJ1-4; DNA: TGTGCCAGCAGTTTAGAAGGGGAAAAACTGTTTTTT; CDR3: CASSLEGEKLFF
D: .; length: 13; size: .; V: TRBV10-3; J: TRBJ1-4; DNA: TGTGCCATCAGTGAAGGGATTAATGAAAAACTGTTTTTT; CDR3: CAISEGINEKLFF
D: TRBD1; length: 15; size: .; V: TRBV10-3; J: TRBJ2-5; DNA: TGTGCCGTCGGGGGGCCTGGGACAGGGGAAGAGACCCAGTACTTC; CDR3: CAVGGPGTGEETQYF
D: .; length: 14; size: .; V: TRBV4-2; J: TRBJ1-3; DNA: TGTGCCAGCAGCCAAGATCGGGGGGCAAACACCATATATTTT; CDR3: CASSQDRGANTIYF
D: .; length: 16; size: once; V: TRBV5-4; J: TRBJ2-6; DNA: TGTGCCAGCAGCTTGTTGCCGGGCTCTGGGGCCAACGTCCTGACTTTC; CDR3: CASSLLPGSGANVLTF
D: .; length: 14; size: .; V: TRBV5-1; J: TRBJ1-1; DNA: TGCGCCAGCAGCTCGACCCAGAGGGTAACTGAAGCTTTCTTT; CDR3: CASSSTQRVTEAFF
D: .; length: 11; size: .; V: TRBV6-5; J: TRBJ1-2; DNA: TGTGCCAGCAGTTTAGCCGGAGGCTACACCTTC; CDR3: CASSLAGGYTF
D: TRBD1; length: 13; size: .; V: TRBV5-1; J: TRBJ1-2; DNA: TGCGCCAGCAGCTTGGGGACAGGGAAAGGCTACACCTTC; CDR3: CASSLGTGKGYTF
D: .; length: 14; size: many; V: TRBV7-9; J: TRBJ1-1; DNA: TGTGCCAGCAGCCCACCGGTTTTTAACACTGAAGCTTTCTTT; CDR3: CASSPPVFNTEAFF
D: .; length: 13; size: .; V: TRBV11-2; J: TRBJ1-1; DNA: TGTGCCAGCAGCTTAGAAGGTTATGGTGAAGCTTTCTTT; CDR3: CASSLEGYGEAFF
D: .; length: 15; size: few; V: TRBV5-5; J: TRBJ1-1; DNA: TGTGCCAGCAGCTTGGGTGAGGGGCGGGACACTGAAGCTTTCTTT; CDR3: CASSLGEGRDTEAFF
D: .; length: 12; size: once; V: TRBV6-2/TRBV6-3; J: TRBJ1-1; DNA: TGTGCCAGCAGCCTACCGGGCTCTGAAGCTTTCTTT; CDR3: CASSLPGSEAFF
D: TRBD1; length: 16; size: .; V: TRBV4-3; J: TRBJ2-7; DNA: TGCGCCAGCAGCCAAGGACCGGGACAGGGGGGCGACGAGCAGTACTTC; CDR3: CASSQGPGQGGDEQYF
D: TRBD1; length: 14; size: once; V: TRBV6-5; J: TRBJ1-2; DNA: TGTGCCAGCAGTTCCCAGACAGGGAACTATGGCTACACCTTC; CDR3: CASSSQTGNYGYTF
D: .; length: 14; size: .; V: TRBV6-6; J: TRBJ1-1; DNA: TGTGCCAGCCCGCCATACATTGGGAACACTGAAGCTTTCTTT; CDR3: CASPPYIGNTEAFF
D: TRBD1; length: 14; size: .; V: TRBV5-1; J: TRBJ1-4; DNA: TGCGCCAGCAGCTCAGGGGGAGCTAATGAAAAACTGTTTTTT; CDR3: CASSSGGANEKLFF
D: TRBD1; length: 14; size: .; V: TRBV7-2; J: TRBJ2-7; DNA: TGTGCCAGCAGACCCTCGACAGGGAACTACGAGCAGTACTTC; CDR3: CASRPSTGNYEQYF
D: .; length: 15; size: once; V: TRBV3-1/TRBV3-2; J: TRBJ1-2; DNA: TGTGCCAGCAGCCAAAACCCAGGAGGGACGGGGGGCTACACCTTC; CDR3: CASSQNPGGTGGYTF
D: .; length: 15; size: few; V: TRBV27; J: TRBJ1-5; DNA: TGTGCCAGCAGTTACGGGGGCTTGGGCAATCAGCCCCAGCATTTT; CDR3: CASSYGGLGNQPQHF
D: .; length: 14; size: once; V: TRBV7-2; J: TRBJ1-6; DNA: TGTGCCGCAGGGCCGAACCTATATAATTCACCCCTCCACTTT; CDR3: CAAGPNLYNSPLHF
D: .; length: 15; size: .; V: TRBV6-5; J: TRBJ1-2; DNA: TGTGCCAGCAGGCCATTACAGGGCTTGGGCTATGGCTACACCTTC; CDR3: CASRPLQGLGYGYTF
D: TRBD2; length: 15; size: .; V: TRBV18; J: TRBJ2-7; DNA: TGTGCCAGCTCACCTCTGGCGGGAGAAATCGACGAGCAGTACTTC; CDR3: CASSPLAGEIDEQYF
D: .; length: 15; size: .; V: TRBV7-3; J: TRBJ2-1; DNA: TGTGCCAGCAGCTTACTAATAGGGGACTACAATGAGCAGTTCTTC; CDR3: CASSLLIGDYNEQFF
D: TRBD1; length: 14; size: .; V: TRBV6-5; J: TRBJ2-7; DNA: TGTGCCAGCAGGGGGACAGGGATAGTGAACGAGCAGTACTTC; CDR3: CASRGTGIVNEQYF
D: .; length: 14; size: .; V: TRBV5-1; J: TRBJ2-2; DNA: TGCGCCAGCAGCTTCGGGGTGGACACCGGGGAGCTGTTTTTT; CDR3: CASSFGVDTGELFF
D: .; length: 13; size: .; V: TRBV2; J: TRBJ1-6; DNA: TGTGCCAGCATTAGGTCATCGGATTCACCCCTCCACTTT; CDR3: CASIRSSDSPLHF
D: .; length: 14; size: .; V: TRBV9; J: TRBJ1-3; DNA: TGTGCCAGCAGCGTCCAGCAGGTACCCAACACCATATATTTT; CDR3: CASSVQQVPNTIYF
D: TRBD1; length: 15; size: .; V: TRBV28; J: TRBJ1-5; DNA: TGTGCCAGCAGTCCCGGGATGAGGGGGCCTCAGCCCCAGCATTTT; CDR3: CASSPGMRGPQPQHF